This T cell receptor (beta chain) was sequenced in a study of shared T cell receptors in the human thymus. The germline gives CDR1 MDHEN, CDR2 SYDVKM. The ends lost 3 bases at V and 1 base at J; junction bases unmatched: 2. The CDR3 contains 14 residues. Using immunoSEQ multiplex PCR, the repertoire was profiled, and TCRdb retains in-frame clones only, with some absent. There are about 400,000 clones in the sample; 85% to 95% occur only once, and approximately 0.02% lies in the top ten. The sequence was collected from a human donor. The chain combines TRBV28 with TRBJ2-7; 8 bases agree with TRBD1. The source material was thymocytes. The CDR3 reads CASSFHRGSYEQYF. The CDR3 DNA sequence: TGTGCCAGCAGTTTCCACAGGGGGTCCTACGAGCAGTACTTC.